These 28 T cell receptor beta chains came from one sample sequenced in a study of Graves' ophthalmopathy and Graves' hyperthyroidism. The TCR beta CDR3 regions underwent amplification from RNA transcripts. Following a first-round RT-PCR that used HTBI primers, a second-round multiplex PCR was carried out. TCRdb reprocessed the multiplex PCR reads via MiXCR and lists one record per CDR3 protein. The sample has some 240,000 distinct CDR3 sequences; roughly 50% are singletons. The sequencing sample was made of peripheral blood. The receptors originated from an adult man with Graves' ophthalmopathy.

The chain links TRBV20-1 to TRBJ1-1; D gene uncertain. The CDR3 runs 14 residues. V was pared by 1 base and J by 6 bases, with 15 bases between. Germline loops: CDR1 DFQATT, CDR2 SNEGSKA (reference sequence). CDR3 residues: CSARVDPEGPEAFF. CDR3 in DNA: TGCAGTGCTAGAGTGGACCCCGAAGGCCCTGAAGCTTTCTTT.

The genes are TRBV7-9 and TRBJ2-5, with 13 bases matching TRBD2. This CDR3 contains 16 residues. Germline V gives CDR1 SEHNR, CDR2 FQNEAQ (reference sequence). With V trimmed by 5 bases and J by 5 bases, 8 bases remained unmatched. The DNA for the CDR3 is TGTGCCAGCAGCACCCGGACTAGCGGGAGAGGGGAGACCCAGTACTTC. It translates to CASSTRTSGRGETQYF.

The chain uses TRBV7-9 and TRBJ2-5; D remains ambiguous. The CDR3 sequence is 12 residues long. CDR1 is SEHNR, CDR2 FQNEAQ, per germline (reference sequence). The germline V and J ends were trimmed by 2 bases and 4 bases, with 5 bases remaining between them. CDR3 sequence reads: CASSLHGETQYF. The CDR3 DNA is TGTGCCAGCAGCTTACATGGAGAGACCCAGTACTTC.

This clonotype was picked up a small number of times. The chain has TRBV7-2 and TRBJ1-2; no firm D call. Trimming took off 2 bases at V and 4 bases at J, with 17 bases between the two ends. The CDR3 consists of 16 residues. Germline V gene sequence: CDR1 SGHTA, CDR2 FQGNSA. The CDR3 loop reads CASSLPFREAGYGYTF. DNA of the CDR3: TGTGCCAGCAGCTTACCCTTCCGAGAGGCGGGCTATGGCTACACCTTC.

This clonotype showed up just a few times. This chain uses TRBV4-3 with TRBJ2-5, with 8 bases fitting TRBD1. This CDR3 spans 14 amino acids. Germline values: CDR1 LGHNA, CDR2 YSLEER. The V gene end was trimmed by 6 bases and the J gene end by 4 bases; junction bases not matched to a gene: 7. This CDR3 reads CASSTGGSGETQYF. CDR3 bases: TGCGCCAGCAGTACAGGGGGATCGGGAGAGACCCAGTACTTC.

Remarks on this clonotype: One junction end does not reproduce the germline sequence, and a read error may be involved. The chain has TRBV25-1 and TRBJ1-5, with a weak D call TRBD1 (6 bases). The CDR3 consists of 16 residues. Germline loops: CDR1 MGHDK, CDR2 SYGVNS. CDR3 sequence: CAGSEIRGGRNQPQHF. The CDR3 nucleotides read TGTGCCGGCAGTGAAATTAGGGGGGGCCGCAATCAGCCCCAGCATTTT.

This clonotype was seen a handful of times. V gene TRBV6-6 combines with J gene TRBJ1-5; weak D call: TRBD1 (5 bases). Germline lookup yields CDR1 MNHNY and CDR2 SVGAGI (reference sequence). V shed 2 bases and J shed 9 bases, with 8 bases lying between them. This CDR3 contains 12 residues. CDR3 DNA sequence: TGTGCCAGCAGTTACGAGGGGAGGCCCCAGCATTTT. Translation: CASSYEGRPQHF.

CDR3 sequence: CASSLRLGADQPQHF. CDR3 bases: TGTGCCAGCAGCTTAAGGCTGGGTGCGGATCAGCCCCAGCATTTT. The chain carries TRBV25-1 and TRBJ1-5; no clear D. The germline gives CDR1 MGHDK, CDR2 SYGVNS. V dropped 6 bases and J dropped 5 bases, with 17 bases sitting between them. This CDR3 contains 15 residues. Together with reference TRBV25-1 and TRBJ1-5, the CDR3 gives the full variable domain: EADIYQTPRYLVIGTGKKITLECSQTMGHDKMYWYQQDPGMELHLIHYSYGVNSTEKGDLSSESTVSRIRTEHFPLTLESARPSHTSQYLCASSLRLGADQPQHFGDGTRLSIL.

Concerning this clonotype: Since a much larger clone is just one base distant, this may be a read error. The V and J genes are TRBV7-6 and TRBJ1-5, with TRBD1 matching over 10 bases. Germline V lookup: CDR1 SGHVS, CDR2 FNYEAQ. The V segment lost 5 bases and the J segment 6 bases; nucleotides outside the gene matches: 7. There are 15 residues in the CDR3. In DNA, the CDR3 is TGTGCCAGCAGCAGAGACAGGGGGCTTCTTCAGCCCCAGCATTTT. The encoded protein is CASSRDRGLLQPQHF.

This clonotype was seen only a few times. CDR3 amino acids: CASSLAPEYQPQHF. The CDR3 nucleotides are TGCGCCAGCAGCTTGGCTCCAGAGTATCAGCCCCAGCATTTT. The chain uses TRBV5-1 and TRBJ1-5; D remains unclear. V lost 0 bases, J lost 5 bases, and 9 bases lay in between. Germline V gene data show CDR1 as SGHRS and CDR2 as YFSETQ. This CDR3 is built from 14 residues.

The chain combines TRBV20-1 with TRBJ1-2; D possibly corresponds to TRBD1 (5 bases). Between the trimmed V and J ends, which lost 3 bases and 8 bases, there was a span of 16 bases. This CDR3 region has 13 residues. Germline-derived CDR1 and CDR2 are DFQATT and SNEGSKA (reference sequence). The CDR3, as DNA: TGCAGTGCTAGGGGCAGCGGAAAGGGGGGCTACACCTTC. It is translated as CSARGSGKGGYTF.

The chain uses TRBV12-3 or TRBV12-4 and TRBJ1-4; 8 bases map to TRBD1. The CDR3 runs to 16 residues. V dropped 4 bases and J dropped 8; count of bases not matched to a gene: 12. CDR3 amino acids: CASSSPPGQGHEKLFF. DNA for the CDR3: TGTGCCAGCAGTTCCCCTCCTGGACAGGGACACGAAAAACTGTTTTTT.

As concerns this clonotype: Mismatch with germline at one junction end may stem from a read error. The chain is built from TRBV5-1 and TRBJ1-6; tentative D call: TRBD1 (5 bases). Per germline, CDR1 SGHRS and CDR2 YFSETQ. This CDR3 comprises 14 residues. CDR3 bases: TGTGCCAGCAGCTTCCCGGGGGAGGGTTCACCCCTCCACTTT. Its protein is CASSFPGEGSPLHF.

J is TRBJ1-2 and V is TRBV20-1; D gene unclear. V was shortened by 0 bases and J by 8 bases, with 22 bases between the two germline ends. The V gene's germline CDR1 is DFQATT and CDR2 SNEGSKA (reference sequence). The CDR3 covers 16 residues. DNA of the CDR3: TGCAGTGCTAGAGATTTAGAGGGATCCCCTCCTAAAGGCTACACCTTC. Its translation: CSARDLEGSPPKGYTF.

This clonotype has just a few counts. This rearrangement joins TRBV20-1 to TRBJ1-1; D might be TRBD1 (5 bases). Trimming shortened V by 2 bases and J by 12 bases, and 19 bases separated the two germline ends. The germline V gene encodes CDR1 DFQATT and CDR2 SNEGSKA (reference sequence). The length of the CDR3 is 13 residues. The CDR3 nucleotides are TGCAGTGCTAGATGGGGGGGACTGCGTACGTCTTTCTTT. It codes for CSARWGGLRTSFF.

This clonotype was observed at least ten times. The V gene is TRBV15, the J gene TRBJ2-5; 8 positions match TRBD2. The CDR3 has 14 residues. Trimming at V came to 1 base and at J to 3 bases, leaving 1 base not matched to a gene. Germline V lookup: CDR1 LNHNV, CDR2 YYDKDF (reference sequence). CDR3 amino acids: CATSRGTSKETQYF. The CDR3 region has the DNA TGTGCCACCAGCAGAGGGACTAGCAAAGAGACCCAGTACTTC.

The V call is TRBV19, the J call TRBJ2-5; D possibly corresponds to TRBD1 (6 bases). The germline V gene has CDR1 LNHDA and CDR2 SQIVND (reference sequence). V lost 3 bases and J 9 bases, leaving 14 bases between the germline ends. The CDR3 sequence is 13 residues long. CDR3 residues: CASSMDTGTPQYF. CDR3 sequence (DNA): TGTGCCAGTAGTATGGACACCGGGACACCCCAGTACTTC.

This clonotype was found many times. The chain combines TRBV24-1 with TRBJ1-2; 9 positions agree with TRBD1. Trimming cost V 3 bases and J 4 bases; bases outside gene matches: 8. The CDR3 has 16 residues. Germline assignment: CDR1 KGHDR and CDR2 SFDVKD. This CDR3 is CATSDPGQGQGYGYTF. The CDR3 nucleotides read TGTGCCACCAGTGATCCGGGACAGGGCCAGGGCTATGGCTACACCTTC.

Sample share makes this clonotype medium-sized. The chain is built from TRBV19 and TRBJ2-7; the D is unclear. V dropped 2 bases and J dropped 5 bases, with 16 bases sitting between them. The CDR3 loop spans 15 amino acids. Germline V gene lookup returns CDR1 LNHDA and CDR2 SQIVND (reference sequence). The CDR3 loop reads CASSIQAGWTDEQYF. The CDR3 region has the DNA TGTGCCAGTAGTATACAGGCAGGATGGACGGACGAGCAGTACTTC.

The V and J genes are TRBV3-1 and TRBJ2-7, with 9 bases matching TRBD1. Unmatched junction bases numbered 4, after V lost 0 bases and J lost 4 bases. CDR1 and CDR2 from the germline V gene are LGHDT and YNNKEL (reference sequence). This CDR3 has 15 residues. The CDR3 nucleotides are TGTGCCAGCAGCCAAGATACAGGGGGCCGATACGAGCAGTACTTC. It encodes CASSQDTGGRYEQYF.

At least ten counts were recorded for this clonotype. J is TRBJ2-7 and V is TRBV6-1; the D gene is possibly TRBD1 (6 bases). Per germline, CDR1 MNHNS and CDR2 SASEGT. This CDR3 contains 14 residues. V lost 6 bases, J lost 5 bases, and 17 bases lay in between. The CDR3 protein is CASSKQGQVDEQYF. As DNA, the CDR3 is TGTGCCAGCAGCAAGCAGGGGCAGGTCGACGAGCAGTACTTC.

A word on this clonotype: A much larger clone lies one base from this, so it may be a read error. This sequence joins TRBV7-2 and TRBJ2-2; D possibly corresponds to TRBD1 (6 bases). Trimming cost V 1 base and J 5 bases, with 14 bases left between them. Germline CDR1 is SGHTA and CDR2 is FQGNSA. The CDR3 is 16 amino acids. The chain's CDR3 is CASSLGEQGSTGELFF. CDR3 DNA sequence: TGTGCCAGCAGCTTAGGGGAACAGGGATCAACCGGGGAGCTGTTTTTT. Full variable domain (remainder filled in from reference TRBV7-2 and TRBJ2-2): GAGVSQSPSNKVTEKGKDVELRCDPISGHTALYWYRQSLGQGLEFLIYFQGNSAPDKSGLPSDRFSAERTGGSVSTLTIQRTQQEDSAVYLCASSLGEQGSTGELFFGEGSRLTVL.

The chain links TRBV6-6 to TRBJ2-7; 10 nucleotides align to TRBD2. The germline gives CDR1 MNHNY, CDR2 SVGAGI (reference sequence). This CDR3 contains 15 residues. With 6 bases clipped from V and 3 bases from J, the junction kept 8 bases outside the gene matches. In DNA, the CDR3 is TGTGCCAGCAGACTAAGCGGGAGGGCCTTCTACGAGCAGTACTTC. It specifies CASRLSGRAFYEQYF.

This clonotype was recorded at least ten times. V is TRBV24-1 and J is TRBJ1-2, with unresolved D. CDR1 KGHDR and CDR2 SFDVKD come from the germline V gene. CDR3 length equals 13 residues. The ends were cut back, 4 bases at V and 8 bases at J, with 13 bases in the middle. The CDR3 loop is CATSDQSLAGYTF. CDR3 nucleotides: TGTGCCACCAGTGACCAAAGCCTAGCGGGCTACACCTTC.

This clonotype was found many times. J is TRBJ1-5 and V is TRBV10-3, with 8 nucleotides matching TRBD1. CDR1 and CDR2 (germline): ENHRY, SYGVKD. V shed 2 bases and J 2 bases; nucleotides not matched to a gene: 5. The CDR3 consists of 16 residues. The CDR3 bases are TGTGCCATCAGTGAGACGGACAGGGATGGCAATCAGCCCCAGCATTTT. Translating it yields CAISETDRDGNQPQHF.

The chain has TRBV5-8 and TRBJ2-7; a possible D gene is TRBD1 (5 bases). The J call may not be correct, given that the DNA end is closer to TRBJ2-5. This CDR3 is built from 14 residues. Germline V CDR1 and CDR2: SGHTS, YDEGEE. CDR3 sequence: CASSFGQGSETQYF. The CDR3 nucleotides are TGTGCCAGCAGCTTTGGGCAGGGTTCGGAGACCCAGTACTTC.

The sample holds a few counts of this clonotype. The CDR3 loop is CASSERTGSYEQYF. CDR3 nucleotide sequence: TGCGCCAGCAGTGAGAGGACAGGGTCCTACGAGCAGTACTTC. The chain uses TRBV10-1 and TRBJ2-7; 8 nucleotides align to TRBD1. Germline loops: CDR1 WNHNN, CDR2 SYGVQD (reference sequence). Trimming took 2 bases from V and 1 from J; bases not matched to a gene: 1. This CDR3 region has 14 residues.

This clonotype showed up just a few times. This chain links TRBV7-9 with TRBJ2-5; D not resolved. Germline-derived CDR1 and CDR2 are SEHNR and FQNEAQ (reference sequence). The CDR3 sequence is 13 residues long. The germline V and J ends were trimmed by 5 bases and 5 bases, with 12 bases remaining between them. Written as DNA, the CDR3 is TGTGCCAGCAGCCCCGACTCGAGGGAGACCCAGTACTTC. This sequence encodes CASSPDSRETQYF.